Following are 25 T cell receptor beta chains from one sample sequenced in a study of T cell responses to AZD1222 COVID-19 vaccine. Libraries were prepared by immunoSEQ multiplex PCR; TCRdb keeps only in-frame clonotypes and omits some of them. The sample has around 150,000 clones, about 90% seen once. The sample here was peripheral blood, taken 28 days after the second AZD1222 dose. These receptors originate from an adult who received the AZD1222 COVID-19 vaccine.

This chain connects TRBV10-3 to TRBJ2-7, with D tentatively TRBD1 or TRBD2 (5 bases each). The germline CDR1 and CDR2 sequences are ENHRY and SYGVKD. This CDR3 spans 13 amino acids. Trimming shortened V by 10 bases and J by 7 bases, and 20 bases separated the two germline ends. The CDR3 nucleotides are TGTGCCAGCTTGGGGATCGAGGGGCTGGAGCAGTACTTC. Translated: CASLGIEGLEQYF.

J is TRBJ2-7 and V is TRBV11-3; D gene ambiguous. Per germline, CDR1 SGHNT and CDR2 YENEEA. V was clipped by 1 base and J by 5 bases, with 9 bases between them. This CDR3 region has 13 residues. For the CDR3, the DNA is TGTGCCAGCAGCTTAGGCAGGCTTCACGAGCAGTACTTC. Amino acid sequence: CASSLGRLHEQYF.

The chain's CDR3 is CASGKGLHYGYTF. As DNA, the CDR3 is TGTGCCAGCGGGAAAGGTTTACACTATGGCTACACCTTC. The J gene is TRBJ1-2, the V gene TRBV27; D not resolved. The CDR3 consists of 13 residues. Germline loops: CDR1 MNHEY, CDR2 SMNVEV (reference sequence). The V end was cut by 8 bases, the J end by 3 bases, with 13 bases between.

This sequence joins TRBV11-2 and TRBJ1-2; D might be TRBD1 (6 bases). The length of the CDR3 is 14 residues. Germline loops: CDR1 SGHAT, CDR2 FQNNGV. The V and J ends lost 5 bases and 8 bases respectively, with 18 bases between them. CDR3 DNA: TGTGCCAGCAGCCGGACTCGAACAGGGAGCGGCTACACCTTC. Translated, it gives CASSRTRTGSGYTF.

This chain uses TRBV7-6 with TRBJ1-1, with D uncertain. The CDR3 consists of 16 residues. CDR1 and CDR2 (germline): SGHVS, FNYEAQ. Trimming shortened V by 1 base and J by 0 bases, and 12 bases separated the two germline ends. CDR3 amino acids: CASSLEVRLLNTEAFF. CDR3 bases: TGTGCCAGCAGCTTAGAAGTGAGACTTCTGAACACTGAAGCTTTCTTT.

This clone has a single count. The V and J genes are TRBV6-2 or TRBV6-3 and TRBJ1-1; the match to TRBD1 covers 8 bases. Germline V gene lookup returns CDR1 MNHEY and CDR2 SVGEGT. This CDR3 spans 18 amino acids. V lost 2 bases to trimming and J lost 1 base; unmatched junction nucleotides: 12. The DNA for the CDR3 is TGTGCCAGCAGTTACGGTAGGACAGGGAGCTACACGAACACTGAAGCTTTCTTT. Protein: CASSYGRTGSYTNTEAFF.

The chain has TRBV5-1 and TRBJ1-1; no clear D gene. Germline lookup yields CDR1 SGHRS and CDR2 YFSETQ. This CDR3 has 12 residues. Trimming removed 5 bases from V and 1 base from J, with 6 bases in between. The CDR3 protein is CASRTANTEAFF. DNA of the CDR3: TGCGCCAGCAGAACAGCGAACACTGAAGCTTTCTTT.

The chain employs TRBV5-1 and TRBJ1-4, with TRBD1 identical over 8 bases. After removal of 5 bases from V and 4 bases from J, the junction contained 7 bases not matched to a gene. CDR3 length equals 15 residues. The germline gives CDR1 SGHRS, CDR2 YFSETQ. CDR3 bases: TGCGCCAGCAGTGCGGGACAGGCATTTAATGAAAAACTGTTTTTT. Translation: CASSAGQAFNEKLFF.

The V call is TRBV6-4, the J call TRBJ1-2, with D possibly being TRBD1 (5 bases). V lost 4 bases to trimming and J lost 0 bases, with 12 bases between them. Per germline, CDR1 MRHNA and CDR2 SNTAGT. The CDR3 is 15 residues long. DNA for the CDR3: TGTGCCAGCAGTGCCAGGGCAGGGTCTAACTATGGCTACACCTTC. As protein: CASSARAGSNYGYTF.

The sample holds one count of this clone. The chain links TRBV2 to TRBJ1-2, with D possibly TRBD1 on 6 matching bases. This CDR3 is built from 14 residues. V was trimmed by 6 bases and J by 4 bases, leaving 15 bases between them. Germline lookup yields CDR1 SNHLY and CDR2 FYNNEI. The CDR3 here is CASRVEQGPYGYTF. The CDR3 nucleotides are TGTGCCAGCAGAGTAGAACAGGGCCCCTATGGCTACACCTTC.

This sequence joins TRBV18 and TRBJ2-2, with unresolved D. Trimming removed 8 bases at V and 3 bases at J, with 10 bases between. From germline, CDR1 is KGHSH and CDR2 LQKENI. The CDR3 covers 13 residues. The CDR3 sequence: CASQNSYTGELFF. In DNA, the CDR3 is TGTGCCAGCCAGAACAGTTACACCGGGGAGCTGTTTTTT.

Turning to this clone: Other DNA sequences of this sample code for an identical CDR3. The rearrangement uses TRBV19 and TRBJ2-7; D is ambiguous. V shed 3 bases and J shed 5 bases, with 11 bases lying between them. The CDR3 loop spans 13 amino acids. Germline V CDR1 and CDR2: LNHDA, SQIVND (reference sequence). The DNA of the CDR3 is TGTGCCAGTAGTATTAATCGGGCGCACGAGCAGTACTTC. Protein sequence: CASSINRAHEQYF.

The V and J genes are TRBV2 and TRBJ1-4, with D possibly matching TRBD1 (5 bases). Germline CDR1 reads SNHLY; CDR2 reads FYNNEI. Trimming shortened V by 6 bases and J by 4 bases, and 9 bases separated the two germline ends. This CDR3 comprises 13 residues. The DNA for the CDR3 is TGTGCCAGCAGGGGGCAGCTTAATGAAAAACTGTTTTTT. The encoded protein is CASRGQLNEKLFF. Combining the CDR3 with reference TRBV2 and TRBJ1-4 gives the whole variable domain EPEVTQTPSHQVTQMGQEVILRCVPISNHLYFYWYRQILGQKVEFLVSFYNNEISEKSEIFDDQFSVERPDGSNFTLKIRSTKLEDSAMYFCASRGQLNEKLFFGSGTQLSVL.

V usage is TRBV28 and J usage is TRBJ1-5; D possibly corresponds to TRBD1 (6 bases). Germline V gene lookup returns CDR1 MDHEN and CDR2 SYDVKM. The CDR3 length is 15 residues. V was clipped by 4 bases and J by 2 bases, with 12 bases between them. CDR3 loop: CASSSGGLGNQPQHF. The CDR3 DNA sequence: TGTGCCAGCAGTTCCGGGGGGCTTGGCAATCAGCCCCAGCATTTT.

The rearrangement links TRBV30 to TRBJ2-2, with unresolved D. The CDR3 sequence is 10 residues long. Per germline, CDR1 GTSNPN and CDR2 SVGIG (reference sequence). Trimming pared 2 bases from V and 7 bases from J, leaving 2 bases between. The CDR3 loop is CAWSIGELFF. For the CDR3, the DNA is TGTGCCTGGAGTATCGGGGAGCTGTTTTTT.

This sequence joins TRBV3-1 (or the pseudogene TRBV3-2) and TRBJ1-1; D is undetermined. V lost 0 bases and J 3 bases, leaving 5 bases between the germline ends. CDR3 length equals 13 residues. Germline V gene data show CDR1 as LGHDT and CDR2 as YNNKEL (reference sequence). The CDR3 DNA reads TGTGCCAGCAGCCAAGATCCGTACACTGAAGCTTTCTTT. Its protein product is CASSQDPYTEAFF.

The chain employs TRBV6-5 and TRBJ1-2; no firm D call. Per the germline V gene, CDR1 is MNHEY and CDR2 is SVGAGI. The CDR3 totals 14 residues. V was clipped by 4 bases and J by 6 bases, with 15 bases between them. The CDR3 loop is CASSSRASSHGYTF. CDR3 sequence (DNA): TGTGCCAGCAGTTCTCGGGCCTCTTCCCATGGCTACACCTTC.

V gene TRBV5-1 combines with J gene TRBJ1-1, with D maybe TRBD1 (5 bases). Germline V gives CDR1 SGHRS, CDR2 YFSETQ. The germline V and J ends were trimmed by 7 bases and 1 base, with 11 bases remaining between them. The CDR3 spans 13 residues. In DNA form, the CDR3 reads TGCGCCAGCGCGGGGCGGACGAACACTGAAGCTTTCTTT. Translated, it gives CASAGRTNTEAFF.

CDR3 nucleotides: TGTGCCAGCAGCTTAAATAGGGCAGGGTTGTCGGAGACCCAGTACTTC. This sequence encodes CASSLNRAGLSETQYF. V gene TRBV7-9 combines with J gene TRBJ2-5; D is possibly TRBD1 (5 bases). Trimming removed 2 bases at V and 5 bases at J, with 18 bases between. The CDR3 extends over 16 amino acids. Germline assignment: CDR1 SEHNR and CDR2 FQNEAQ (reference sequence).

The chain employs TRBV21-1 and TRBJ1-1. TRBV21-1 is flagged as a pseudogene. The length of the CDR3 is 14 residues. The CDR3 loop reads CASRKRYGNTEAFF. CDR3 bases: TGTGCCAGCAGAAAAAGATACGGGAACACTGAAGCTTTCTTT.

V is TRBV12-5 and J is TRBJ1-6; the D is unclear. The ends were cut back, 4 bases at V and 2 bases at J, with 6 bases in the middle. The CDR3 has 14 residues. In germline, CDR1 is LGHNT, CDR2 FRNRAP. The CDR3 DNA reads TGTGCTAGTGGTTCGGGTCCCTATAATTCACCCCTCCACTTT. It codes for CASGSGPYNSPLHF. The entire variable domain, with the rest obtained from reference TRBV12-5 and TRBJ1-6, is as follows: DARVTQTPRHKVTEMGQEVTMRCQPILGHNTVFWYRQTMMQGLELLAYFRNRAPLDDSGMPKDRFSAEMPDATLATLKIQPSEPRDSAVYFCASGSGPYNSPLHFGNGTRLTVT.

The CDR3 loop is CASSLDFGSTEAFF. CDR3 nucleotide sequence: TGTGCCAGCAGCTTAGATTTTGGGTCCACTGAAGCTTTCTTT. The V and J genes are TRBV11-2 and TRBJ1-1; D ambiguous. V was pared by 0 bases and J by 4 bases, with 9 bases between. CDR1 and CDR2 from the germline V gene are SGHAT and FQNNGV. This CDR3 region has 14 residues.

The rearrangement joins TRBV19 to TRBJ1-1; D is uncertain. V was pared by 5 bases and J by 0 bases, with 10 bases between. This CDR3 comprises 14 residues. The germline gives CDR1 LNHDA, CDR2 SQIVND (reference sequence). Here the CDR3 DNA reads TGTGCCAGTAGTGCCAAGACGGTGAACACTGAAGCTTTCTTT. Its protein product is CASSAKTVNTEAFF.

This chain joins TRBV18 and TRBJ1-1; 7 bases are a match to TRBD1. Germline V gene data show CDR1 as KGHSH and CDR2 as LQKENI. Unmatched junction bases numbered 9, after V lost 2 bases and J lost 6 bases. There are 15 residues in the CDR3. In DNA, the CDR3 is TGTGCCAGCTCACCATTCCGAGACAGGGACGCTGAAGCTTTCTTT. Its translation is CASSPFRDRDAEAFF.

J is TRBJ1-1 and V is TRBV5-4; 7 nucleotides agree with TRBD1. V lost 4 bases, J lost 4 bases, and 4 bases stayed unmatched. The CDR3 runs to 13 residues. The germline CDR1 and CDR2 sequences are SGHNT and YYREEE (reference sequence). The CDR3 spells CASSPTGSTEAFF. The CDR3 nucleotides are TGTGCCAGCAGCCCGACAGGGAGCACTGAAGCTTTCTTT.